Listed below are T cell receptor beta chains from one sample, sequenced in a study of radiotherapy plus CTLA-4 blockade in lung cancer. Some clones are missing from TCRdb's copy, which holds only in-frame ones; the method was immunoSEQ multiplex PCR. The profile shows approximately 94,000 clones, around 80% of them singletons. This sample comprised peripheral blood, obtained from a patient treated with radiotherapy plus ipilimumab. All receptors derive from a human donor with non-small cell lung cancer that progressed on radiotherapy plus ipilimumab. CDR3s include the opening cysteine and the closing phenylalanine or tryptophan. The order of the fields is clone size, D gene, J gene, V gene, CDR3 protein, CDR3 DNA. D genes are given only for firm matches. Clone size is given for some rows only: seen once, a few or many times, or a class if the clone is expanded.

. | TRBD2 | TRBJ2-3 | TRBV27 | CASSPLREGTDTQYF | TGTGCCAGCAGTCCCCTGCGGGAGGGCACAGATACGCAGTATTTT
. | . | TRBJ2-1 | TRBV4-1 | CASSRSRLTRSYNEQFF | TGCGCCAGCAGCCGAAGCCGACTGACGAGGTCCTACAATGAGCAGTTCTTC
few | . | TRBJ2-6 | TRBV28 | CASSLLSGANVLTF | TGTGCCAGCAGTTTGCTCTCTGGGGCCAACGTCCTGACTTTC
. | TRBD1 | TRBJ1-2 | TRBV10-2 | CASRDPDRGKENYGYTF | TGCGCCAGCAGGGACCCCGACAGGGGCAAAGAAAACTATGGCTACACCTTC
. | . | TRBJ1-1 | TRBV4-2 | CASSQVVLDGPNTEAFF | TGTGCCAGCAGCCAAGTCGTCCTTGACGGCCCGAACACTGAAGCTTTCTTT
. | . | TRBJ2-5 | TRBV2 | CASRGLTTLQETQYF | TGTGCCAGCAGGGGACTGACAACCCTCCAAGAGACCCAGTACTTC
. | . | TRBJ2-1 | TRBV11-3 | CASSQVGDYNEQFF | TGTGCCAGCAGCCAAGTGGGCGACTACAATGAGCAGTTCTTC
. | . | TRBJ2-2 | TRBV29-1 | CSVDSGNTGELFF | TGCAGCGTCGATAGCGGTAACACCGGGGAGCTGTTTTTT
few | . | TRBJ1-2 | TRBV28 | CASSSLYYGYTF | TGTGCCAGCAGTTCCCTATACTATGGCTACACCTTC
. | . | TRBJ2-2 | TRBV5-4 | CASSLLDNTGELFF | TGTGCCAGCAGCTTGCTGGACAACACCGGGGAGCTGTTTTTT
. | . | TRBJ2-1 | TRBV5-5 | CASSLLVNNEQFF | TGTGCCAGCAGCTTGCTTGTAAACAATGAGCAGTTCTTC
. | . | TRBJ1-1 | TRBV4-1 | CASSQFSGPRNTEAFF | TGCGCCAGCAGCCAATTTTCGGGACCGCGGAACACTGAAGCTTTCTTT
. | . | TRBJ2-5 | TRBV7-6 | CASSRIKETQYF | TGTGCCAGCAGCCGTATAAAAGAGACCCAGTACTTC
. | . | TRBJ2-1 | TRBV30 | CAWRSGFSSYNEQFF | TGTGCCTGGAGGTCCGGGTTTAGCTCCTACAATGAGCAGTTCTTC
. | . | TRBJ1-5 | TRBV4-1 | CASSQEGGAPNQPQHF | TGCGCCAGCAGCCAAGAAGGGGGGGCCCCTAATCAGCCCCAGCATTTT
. | . | TRBJ2-3 | TRBV10-1 | CASSEMRRGGPDTQYF | TGCGCCAGCAGTGAGATGCGGAGGGGGGGCCCAGATACGCAGTATTTT
. | . | TRBJ1-1 | TRBV2 | CASSRGGSLTEAFF | TGTGCCAGCAGTAGGGGTGGGAGTCTCACTGAAGCTTTCTTT
. | . | TRBJ1-2 | TRBV7-8 | CASSLVGVSIF | TGTGCCAGCAGCTTAGTAGGCGTTTCCATCTTC
. | . | TRBJ2-1 | TRBV11-1 | CASSQGLQAYNEQFF | TGTGCCAGCAGCCAGGGACTTCAAGCCTACAATGAGCAGTTCTTC
. | TRBD1 | TRBJ2-7 | TRBV6-1 | CASRALTGALEQYF | TGTGCCAGCAGGGCCCTAACAGGGGCCTTGGAGCAGTACTTC
. | . | TRBJ1-2 | TRBV28 | CASRVPGYGYTF | TGTGCCAGCCGGGTCCCCGGTTATGGCTACACCTTC
. | . | TRBJ2-3 | TRBV7-3 | CASSSPGLGVYF | TGTGCCAGCAGCTCCCCGGGCCTCGGCGTGTATTTT
. | TRBD1 | TRBJ1-2 | TRBV16 | CASSLTGGGVGYGYTF | TGTGCCAGCAGCCTAACCGGAGGGGGCGTTGGCTATGGCTACACCTTC
few | TRBD1 | TRBJ2-2 | TRBV29-1 | CSAQGAGNTGELFF | TGCAGCGCCCAGGGGGCGGGGAACACCGGGGAGCTGTTTTTT
. | . | TRBJ2-2 | TRBV29-1 | CSVAWRLSTGELFF | TGCAGCGTTGCTTGGCGCCTTAGCACCGGGGAGCTGTTTTTT
. | . | TRBJ2-7 | TRBV7-2 | CASSLGLGGDEQYF | TGTGCCAGCAGCTTAGGGCTAGGGGGAGACGAGCAGTACTTC
. | TRBD1 | TRBJ2-3 | TRBV30 | CAWSFPGTAGADTQYF | TGTGCCTGGAGTTTCCCCGGGACAGCCGGGGCAGATACGCAGTATTTT
. | . | TRBJ2-2 | TRBV19 | CASSLERHTGELFF | TGTGCCAGTAGTTTGGAGCGGCACACCGGGGAGCTGTTTTTT
. | TRBD1 | TRBJ2-3 | TRBV4-1 | CASSQTTGDTDTQYF | TGCGCCAGCAGCCAAACGACAGGGGACACAGATACGCAGTATTTT
. | TRBD2 | TRBJ2-5 | TRBV11-1 | CASRWTSGQETQYF | TGTGCCAGCAGATGGACTAGCGGTCAAGAGACCCAGTACTTC
. | TRBD1 | TRBJ2-3 | TRBV29-1 | CSAKTGTGYTDTQYF | TGCAGCGCCAAAACTGGGACAGGGTACACAGATACGCAGTATTTT
once | TRBD2 | TRBJ2-3 | TRBV29-1 | CSVRAGLNTDTQYF | TGCAGCGTGAGAGCGGGGCTAAACACAGATACGCAGTATTTT
. | TRBD1 | TRBJ2-5 | TRBV30 | CAWSYWTGGPETQYF | TGTGCCTGGAGTTACTGGACAGGGGGCCCGGAGACCCAGTACTTC
few | . | TRBJ2-3 | TRBV10-3 | CAISESILEQSTDTQYF | TGTGCCATCAGTGAGTCGATACTAGAACAGTCAACAGATACGCAGTATTTT
once | . | TRBJ2-3 | TRBV9 | CASSVGGSTDTQYF | TGTGCCAGCAGCGTAGGAGGGAGTACGGATACGCAGTATTTT
once | TRBD1 | TRBJ1-1 | TRBV18 | CASSQTGGTEAFF | TGTGCCAGCTCACAAACAGGGGGCACTGAAGCTTTCTTT
. | . | TRBJ2-5 | TRBV5-1 | CASSNPDSEQETQYF | TGCGCCAGCAGCAATCCGGACAGTGAGCAAGAGACCCAGTACTTC
. | TRBD2 | TRBJ2-7 | TRBV7-2 | CASSKWTSGEFEQYF | TGTGCCAGCAGCAAATGGACTAGCGGGGAATTCGAGCAGTACTTC
. | TRBD1 | TRBJ1-2 | TRBV29-1 | CSVEDFETGVGYTF | TGCAGCGTTGAAGATTTTGAGACAGGGGTAGGCTACACCTTC
. | TRBD2 | TRBJ2-1 | TRBV18 | CASSPPRREVVYNEQFF | TGTGCCAGCTCACCACCGAGGCGGGAGGTTGTCTACAATGAGCAGTTCTTC
. | TRBD2 | TRBJ2-7 | TRBV28 | CASSLSGEEYEQYF | TGTGCCAGCAGTCTGAGCGGGGAGGAATACGAGCAGTACTTC
few | . | TRBJ2-5 | TRBV7-9 | CASSLREETQYF | TGTGCCAGCAGCTTACGGGAAGAGACCCAGTACTTC
. | . | TRBJ1-1 | TRBV29-1 | CSVHMAEAFF | TGCAGCGTCCATATGGCTGAAGCTTTCTTT
few | . | TRBJ2-7 | TRBV11-2 | CASSPSRGLSSYEQYF | TGTGCCAGCAGCCCTAGTCGGGGTCTGAGCTCCTACGAGCAGTACTTC
. | . | TRBJ2-5 | TRBV18 | CASSPRLSAGSETQYF | TGTGCCAGCTCACCACGGCTCTCGGCAGGGTCGGAGACCCAGTACTTC
. | . | TRBJ2-2 | TRBV30 | CAWNGGRTGELFF | TGTGCCTGGAATGGAGGGCGCACCGGGGAGCTGTTTTTT
. | . | TRBJ2-1 | TRBV5-1 | CASSPSAGDGEQFF | TGCGCCAGCAGCCCTAGCGCTGGGGACGGAGAGCAGTTCTTC
. | . | TRBJ2-1 | TRBV21-1 | CASSMPGLAAPNEQFF | TGTGCCAGCAGCATGCCGGGACTAGCGGCACCAAATGAGCAGTTCTTC
. | . | TRBJ2-1 | TRBV15 | CATRSRGKISNEQFF | TGTGCCACCAGGTCTCGCGGGAAGATAAGCAATGAGCAGTTCTTC
. | TRBD1 | TRBJ1-4 | TRBV27 | CASSLSTGGNEKLFF | TGTGCCAGCAGTTTATCGACAGGGGGTAATGAAAAACTGTTTTTT
. | . | TRBJ2-7 | TRBV19 | CASSSQGINYEQYF | TGTGCCAGTAGCTCCCAGGGTATCAACTACGAGCAGTACTTC
. | . | TRBJ2-1 | TRBV11-2 | CASSLDLGNNNEQFF | TGTGCCAGCAGCTTAGATCTGGGGAACAACAATGAGCAGTTCTTC
. | . | TRBJ1-3 | TRBV18 | CASSPGGNTIYF | TGTGCCAGCTCACCTGGAGGAAACACCATATATTTT
. | . | TRBJ2-6 | TRBV7-9 | CAVLSASGANVLTF | TGTGCCGTCCTTTCTGCCTCTGGGGCCAACGTCCTGACTTTC
. | . | TRBJ2-5 | TRBV7-9 | CASSPEGASGKTQYF | TGTGCCAGCAGCCCCGAAGGGGCGAGTGGGAAGACCCAGTACTTC